These T cell receptor beta chains were read from a single sample in a study of blood T cell repertoires in COVID-19. TCRdb's copy holds only in-frame clones and misses some; the assay was immunoSEQ multiplex PCR. Among approximately 170,000 clones listed, over 75% were seen once. Sequencing used peripheral blood. These receptors all stem from a woman aged 45-65 years with acute or convalescent COVID-19. Each CDR3 is given with its conserved first and last residue. D genes are given only for firm matches. Clone size is not always given. Where it is, it says once, few, many or a class for expanded clones.

d_gene,v_gene,j_gene,abundance,CDR3nt,CDR3aa
.,TRBV14,TRBJ1-2,.,TGTGCCAGCAGCTTCTCAGGGGCTGGCTACACCTTC,CASSFSGAGYTF
TRBD2,TRBV9,TRBJ2-3,few,TGTGCCAGCAGCGTAGTGGGCGGGAGGAGCACAGATACGCAGTATTTT,CASSVVGGRSTDTQYF
TRBD1,TRBV6-4,TRBJ1-2,few,TGTGCCAGCAGTGACGAGGCAGGGGGCTATGGCTACACCTTC,CASSDEAGGYGYTF
TRBD2,TRBV18,TRBJ2-2,.,TGTGCCAGCTCCGGACTAGCGGGAAACGTCGGGGAGCTGTTTTTT,CASSGLAGNVGELFF
TRBD1,TRBV14,TRBJ1-1,.,TGTGCCAGCAGCCCCTGGACAGGGGGAGATGTGGGAGCTTTCTTT,CASSPWTGGDVGAFF
.,TRBV6-4,TRBJ1-5,.,TGTGCCAGCAGTGACTCCTGGCCGGAGCTTAATAACAATCAGCCCCAGCATTTT,CASSDSWPELNNNQPQHF
TRBD2,TRBV6-4,TRBJ2-3,.,TGTGCCAGCAGTGACCATACCGGGACTAGCGGCATTACGCAGTATTTT,CASSDHTGTSGITQYF
.,TRBV15,TRBJ2-2,.,TGTGCCACCAGCACTTACACCGGGGAGCTGTTTTTT,CATSTYTGELFF
.,TRBV5-1,TRBJ2-1,.,TGCGCCAGCAGCTTAGGAGGAGGAGAACCACGGGAGCAGTTCTTC,CASSLGGGEPREQFF
.,TRBV6-5,TRBJ2-7,few,TGTGCCAGCACCTCAATGCCAGGGGTCGTCTACGAGCAGTACTTC,CASTSMPGVVYEQYF
.,TRBV6-2/TRBV6-3,TRBJ1-5,.,TGTGCCAGCAGTCCCCAAACAGGAGTCAGCAATCAGCCCCAGCATTTT,CASSPQTGVSNQPQHF
TRBD1,TRBV28,TRBJ2-3,.,TGTGCCAGCAGTCGCTCGCGACAGGGGAGATATTTT,CASSRSRQGRYF
.,TRBV5-8,TRBJ2-5,.,TGTGCCAGCAGCTTGTATAGCGAAGAGACCCAGTACTTC,CASSLYSEETQYF
.,TRBV6-5,TRBJ2-7,.,TGTGCCAGCCTGGAGGGGGCCACCTACTACTACGAGCAGTACTTC,CASLEGATYYYEQYF
.,TRBV10-2,TRBJ1-3,few,TGCGCCAGCGGGGGGGGGACCCCTAACTCTGGAAACACCATATATTTT,CASGGGTPNSGNTIYF
.,TRBV18,TRBJ2-7,.,TGTGCCAGTCAGGATGCCTACGAGCAGTACTTC,CASQDAYEQYF
.,TRBV6-5,TRBJ2-7,.,TGTGCCAGCAGTTACCTCACAGGCGTCTCCTACGAGCAGTACTTC,CASSYLTGVSYEQYF
.,TRBV11-2,TRBJ1-2,.,TGTGCCAGCAGCCGGGAGGACTATGGCTACACCTTC,CASSREDYGYTF